Listed here is a single TCR beta chain. Measured with immunoSEQ multiplex PCR; TCRdb has only the in-frame clones, and not every one. The repertoire holds 220,000 or so clones, with about four fifths as singletons. The data originate from a study of blood T cell repertoires in COVID-19. At the level of the study: In each case, the material was cDNA or gDNA derived from T cells, B-cell-depleted T cells, or PBMCs.

The TCR sequence derives from a woman aged 35 to 49 who had recovered from COVID-19. The sample was PBMCs or T cells enriched from blood (not recorded which).

The CDR3 DNA follows: TGTGCCAGCAGCCCGCAGGGTGCGGTCGGGGAGCTGTTTTTT. It specifies CASSPQGAVGELFF. V and J are TRBV9 and TRBJ2-2; TRBD1 is a possible D gene (5 bases). Germline V gene sequence: CDR1 SGDLS, CDR2 YYNGEE. There are 14 residues in the CDR3. The germline V and J ends were trimmed by 4 bases and 7 bases, with 14 bases remaining between them.